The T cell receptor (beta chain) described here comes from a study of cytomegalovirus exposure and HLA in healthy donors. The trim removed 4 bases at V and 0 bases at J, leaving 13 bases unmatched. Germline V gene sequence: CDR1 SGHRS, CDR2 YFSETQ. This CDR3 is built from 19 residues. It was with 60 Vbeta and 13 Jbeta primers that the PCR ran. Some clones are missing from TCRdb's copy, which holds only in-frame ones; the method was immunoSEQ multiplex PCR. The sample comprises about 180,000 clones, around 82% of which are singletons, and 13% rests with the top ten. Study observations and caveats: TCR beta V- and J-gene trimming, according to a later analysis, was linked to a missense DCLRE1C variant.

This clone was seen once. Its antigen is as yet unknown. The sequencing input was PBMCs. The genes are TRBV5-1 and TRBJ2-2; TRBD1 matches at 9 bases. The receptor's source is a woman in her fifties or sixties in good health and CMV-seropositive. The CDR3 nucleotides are TGCGCCAGCAGCCTGCGGACAGGGGCGCTAGACGCGAACACCGGGGAGCTGTTTTTT. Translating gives CASSLRTGALDANTGELFF.